The rows below give T cell receptor beta chains drawn from one sample of a study of blood T cell repertoires in COVID-19. Assay used: immunoSEQ multiplex PCR; TCRdb lists only in-frame clones, some missing. The sample holds around 700,000 clones, around 90% seen once. Sequences were obtained from peripheral blood. The receptors here all came from a woman in her late teens or twenties with acute or convalescent COVID-19. Each CDR3 is given with its conserved first and last residue. A D gene is named only where the DNA matches it firmly. Part of the rows lack a size; the others show once, few, many or a class for expanded clones.

J	D	size	V	DNA	CDR3
TRBJ2-1	NA	NA	TRBV6-2/TRBV6-3	TGTGCCAGCAGTTATCCGGACGGACTCTCCTACAATGAGCAGTTCTTC	CASSYPDGLSYNEQFF
TRBJ2-1	NA	NA	TRBV27	TGTGCCAGCAGTTTCTCACAGGACAATGAGCAGTTCTTC	CASSFSQDNEQFF
TRBJ1-3	NA	NA	TRBV5-5	TGTGCCAGCAGCCCGCAGGGCTCTGGAAACACCATATATTTT	CASSPQGSGNTIYF
TRBJ1-2	NA	NA	TRBV5-4	TGTGCCAGCAGCTTTCGGTACGGGAACTATGGCTACACCTTC	CASSFRYGNYGYTF
TRBJ1-5	NA	NA	TRBV9	TGTGCCAGCAGCGCAGGGGTAGGGAATCAGCCCCAGCATTTT	CASSAGVGNQPQHF
TRBJ1-2	TRBD1	NA	TRBV7-8	TGTGCCAGCACAGTGAAAAGAGCAGGGGGAAAAGCTAACTATGGCTACACCTTC	CASTVKRAGGKANYGYTF
TRBJ2-1	TRBD1	NA	TRBV4-2	TGTGCCAGCAGCCTACGGGACAGGGATGGAGATGAGCAGTTCTTC	CASSLRDRDGDEQFF
TRBJ2-1	TRBD2	NA	TRBV11-3	TGTGCCAGCAGCTCAACAGGGGCTAGCGGGGGATATGAGCAGTTCTTC	CASSSTGASGGYEQFF
TRBJ2-3	TRBD1	NA	TRBV10-1	TGCGCCAGCAGTGAGGAGGCCCCAGGGGGATGTGAGGATACGCAGTATTTT	CASSEEAPGGCEDTQYF
TRBJ1-4	TRBD1	NA	TRBV7-9	TGTGCCAGCAGCACGGACAGGGGGAATGAAAAACTGTTTTTT	CASSTDRGNEKLFF
TRBJ2-3	TRBD2	NA	TRBV9	TGTGCCAGCAGCCCCCGCGGGGGGAGCACAGATACGCAGTATTTT	CASSPRGGSTDTQYF
TRBJ1-3	NA	NA	TRBV18	TGTGCCAGCTCACCAGACAGGTCCTCTGGAAACACCATATATTTT	CASSPDRSSGNTIYF
TRBJ2-5	TRBD2	NA	TRBV7-2	TGTGCCAGCAGCTCCGGACTAGCGGGGGGGCAAGAGACCCAGTACTTC	CASSSGLAGGQETQYF
TRBJ1-3	TRBD1	NA	TRBV7-2	TGTGCCAGCAGCCTAACAGGGGCCTCTGGAAACACCATATATTTT	CASSLTGASGNTIYF
TRBJ1-2	TRBD1	few	TRBV6-6	TGTGCCAGCAGTTACTCCGACAGGGCACCTAACTATGGCTACACCTTC	CASSYSDRAPNYGYTF
TRBJ2-1	NA	NA	TRBV6-1	TGTGCCAGCAGTGAACTTGTTTACAATGAGCAGTTCTTC	CASSELVYNEQFF
TRBJ1-2	NA	NA	TRBV6-5	TGTGCCAGCAGGCCCGCCTGGGGGCAGGACTATGGCTACACCTTC	CASRPAWGQDYGYTF
TRBJ1-6	NA	NA	TRBV18	TGTGCCAGCTCACCATTGGGGCAGGATAATTCACCCCTCCACTTT	CASSPLGQDNSPLHF
TRBJ1-3	TRBD1	once	TRBV19	TGTGCCAGTAGTCCTTCCTGGAACAGGGGAGATAGGGACACCATATATTTT	CASSPSWNRGDRDTIYF
TRBJ1-2	NA	NA	TRBV24-1	TGTGCCACCAGTGATTCCCCCATAACAGGGAACTACGCTGGCTACACCTTC	CATSDSPITGNYAGYTF
TRBJ2-2	NA	once	TRBV7-2	TGTGCCAGCAGCTTTGGCGGCGCGAACACCGGGGAGCTGTTTTTT	CASSFGGANTGELFF